The 25 T cell receptor beta chains in this list originate from one sample, sequenced in a study of early stage breast cancer tumors. Data came from immunoSEQ multiplex PCR; TCRdb stores just in-frame clones and leaves some out. The table records 69,000 or so clones, approximately 80% of them present only once. The specimen was blood. These receptor sequences come from a person in their 40s with breast cancer.

The chain recombines TRBV6-1 with TRBJ2-7; D uncertain. The V gene lost 8 bases and the J gene lost 2 bases, with 7 bases spanning the gap. This CDR3 is 11 amino acids long. Per the germline V gene, CDR1 is MNHNS and CDR2 is SASEGT. The CDR3 sequence: CASATAYEQYF. CDR3 DNA: TGTGCCAGCGCAACAGCCTACGAGCAGTACTTC.

The table lists this clone with a count of one. V is TRBV28 and J is TRBJ1-2; D gene ambiguous. The CDR3 is 15 amino acids. CDR1 is MDHEN and CDR2 is SYDVKM in the germline V gene. V shed 6 bases and J shed 0 bases, with 14 bases lying between them. The CDR3 is CASRAEGKANYGYTF. CDR3 coding DNA: TGTGCCAGCAGGGCGGAAGGAAAAGCTAACTATGGCTACACCTTC.

The chain is built from TRBV10-2 and TRBJ2-1; a possible D gene is TRBD2 (5 bases). Germline V lookup: CDR1 WSHSY, CDR2 SAAADI. The CDR3 sequence is 12 residues long. Trimming shortened V by 8 bases and J by 6 bases, and 11 bases separated the two germline ends. The DNA of the CDR3 is TGCGCCAGCGGAGGAGGTCCCAATGAGCAGTTCTTC. As protein: CASGGGPNEQFF.

The chain carries TRBV19 and TRBJ2-6; the D gene is possibly TRBD2 (5 bases). This CDR3 has 15 amino acids. With 3 bases removed from V and 2 bases from J, the gap between germline ends came to 8 bases. Germline CDR1 is LNHDA and CDR2 is SQIVND (reference sequence). The CDR3 nucleotides are TGTGCCAGTAGTATGGCCGGGGCTGGGGCCAACGTCCTGACTTTC. It encodes CASSMAGAGANVLTF.

The rearrangement links TRBV9 to TRBJ2-7; tentative D call: TRBD2 (6 bases). V lost 3 bases and J 2 bases, leaving 15 bases between the germline ends. Germline-derived CDR1 and CDR2 are SGDLS and YYNGEE. CDR3 length: 15 amino acids. CDR3 bases: TGTGCCAGCAGCGAAACGGGACTTCCCGCCTACGAGCAGTACTTC. This encodes CASSETGLPAYEQYF. Full variable domain (remainder filled in from reference TRBV9 and TRBJ2-7): DSGVTQTPKHLITATGQRVTLRCSPRSGDLSVYWYQQSLDQGLQFLIQYYNGEERAKGNILERFSAQQFPDLHSELNLSSLELGDSALYFCASSETGLPAYEQYFGPGTRLTVT.

The chain has TRBV19 and TRBJ2-7, with no clear D. V was pared by 4 bases and J by 6 bases, with 16 bases between. The CDR3 spans 14 residues. From germline, CDR1 is LNHDA and CDR2 SQIVND (reference sequence). The CDR3 nucleotides are TGTGCCAGTAGTAGTGGGAAGGAATCGCTCGAGCAGTACTTC. Its translation is CASSSGKESLEQYF.

The V gene is TRBV7-2, the J gene TRBJ2-7; TRBD2 aligns across 8 bases. Germline V CDR1 and CDR2: SGHTA, FQGNSA. The CDR3 is made up of 15 amino acids. Unmatched junction bases numbered 9, after V lost 5 bases and J lost 3 bases. The CDR3: CASSPKREKGYEQYF. In DNA, the CDR3 is TGTGCCAGCAGCCCTAAGCGGGAGAAGGGCTACGAGCAGTACTTC.

The rearrangement uses TRBV7-9 and TRBJ2-5; weak D call: TRBD2 (5 bases). The assigned J gene may be wrong: the sequence end matches TRBJ2-7 better. Germline V CDR1 and CDR2: SEHNR, FQNEAQ (reference sequence). The CDR3 is 13 amino acids. The CDR3 DNA follows: TGTGCCAGCAGCCCGGGATTACTAACCGAGCAGTACTTC. Its translation: CASSPGLLTEQYF.

The V and J genes are TRBV7-6 and TRBJ2-6; D might be TRBD2 (5 bases). Trimming cost V 4 bases and J 1 base, with 11 bases left between them. From germline, CDR1 is SGHVS and CDR2 FNYEAQ. The CDR3 has 16 residues. CDR3 residues: CASSSEGGSGANVLTF. The CDR3 coding sequence is TGTGCCAGCAGCTCCGAGGGTGGATCTGGGGCCAACGTCCTGACTTTC.

This clone was observed once. V and J are TRBV28 and TRBJ2-6; D remains ambiguous. Germline lookup yields CDR1 MDHEN and CDR2 SYDVKM. This CDR3 is built from 15 residues. V was pared by 8 bases and J by 4 bases, with 15 bases between. The CDR3 protein is CASRSQGPGANVLTF. CDR3 DNA: TGTGCCAGCCGGTCTCAAGGGCCGGGGGCCAACGTCCTGACTTTC.

The CDR3 spells CASSQDPYTDKGEQFF. CDR3 DNA sequence: TGTGCCAGCAGCCAAGATCCCTATACCGATAAGGGTGAGCAGTTCTTC. This rearrangement joins TRBV14 to TRBJ2-1; no reliable D call. The germline V and J ends were trimmed by 0 bases and 9 bases, with 18 bases remaining between them. Germline CDR1 and CDR2: SGHDN and FVKESK. The CDR3 consists of 16 residues.

This rearrangement joins TRBV28 to TRBJ1-5; 11 bases align to TRBD1. There are 20 residues in the CDR3. Looked up from germline, CDR1 is MDHEN and CDR2 is SYDVKM. After removal of 4 bases from V and 2 bases from J, the junction contained 16 bases not matched to a gene. The CDR3 reads CASSSWRGQGGSGGNQPQHF. CDR3 coding DNA: TGTGCCAGCAGTTCCTGGCGGGGACAGGGGGGCTCCGGGGGCAATCAGCCCCAGCATTTT.

A few counts support this clone. This chain connects TRBV27 to TRBJ2-7; 10 bases are a match to TRBD2. CDR1 and CDR2 from the germline V gene are MNHEY and SMNVEV (reference sequence). V lost 4 bases to trimming and J lost 3 bases; unmatched junction nucleotides: 6. This CDR3 comprises 15 residues. The CDR3: CASSSGLAKVYEQYF. CDR3 in DNA: TGTGCCAGCAGTTCGGGACTAGCGAAGGTCTACGAGCAGTACTTC.

The chain employs TRBV10-3 and TRBJ2-2; possibly TRBD1 for D (6 bases). V shed 2 bases and J shed 5 bases, with 15 bases lying between them. CDR3 size: 16 residues. Per the germline V gene, CDR1 is ENHRY and CDR2 is SYGVKD. The CDR3 sequence: CAISESFRGRTGELFF. DNA of the CDR3: TGTGCCATCAGTGAGAGTTTCAGGGGACGGACCGGGGAGCTGTTTTTT.

This clone was detected only a few times. The rearrangement links TRBV5-6 to TRBJ1-5; no clear D gene. This CDR3 comprises 15 residues. CDR1 and CDR2 from the germline V gene are SGHDT and YYEEEE. V was pared by 3 bases and J by 2 bases, with 12 bases between. The CDR3 reads CASSSRGLRNQPQHF. Here the CDR3 DNA reads TGTGCCAGCAGCTCCCGCGGGCTCCGCAATCAGCCCCAGCATTTT.

This chain uses TRBV5-4 with TRBJ1-4, with 7 bases identical to TRBD1. This CDR3 is built from 15 residues. Germline V gene lookup returns CDR1 SGHNT and CDR2 YYREEE (reference sequence). With 3 bases clipped from V and 8 bases from J, the junction kept 10 bases outside the gene matches. The CDR3 sequence is CASSSGTVLTEKLFF. CDR3 DNA: TGTGCCAGCAGCTCGGGGACAGTCCTAACCGAAAAACTGTTTTTT.

The chain carries TRBV19 and TRBJ2-5; tentatively, D is TRBD1 (8 bases). The CDR3 is 15 amino acids. With 5 bases removed from V and 5 bases from J, the gap between germline ends came to 18 bases. CDR1 and CDR2 (germline): LNHDA, SQIVND (reference sequence). Here the CDR3 DNA reads TGTGCCAGTAGTCCAGACAGGGGAGGGTCGGAGACCCAGTACTTC. As protein: CASSPDRGGSETQYF.

V and J are TRBV5-1 and TRBJ2-5, with D maybe TRBD2 (6 bases). V was shortened by 0 bases and J by 5 bases, with 11 bases between the two germline ends. The germline gives CDR1 SGHRS, CDR2 YFSETQ. CDR3 length equals 14 residues. CDR3 amino acids: CASSLGRGQETQYF. CDR3 bases: TGCGCCAGCAGCTTGGGGCGGGGCCAGGAGACCCAGTACTTC. Drawing the rest from reference TRBV5-1 and TRBJ2-5, the complete variable domain is KAGVTQTPRYLIKTRGQQVTLSCSPISGHRSVSWYQQTPGQGLQFLFEYFSETQRNKGNFPGRFSGRQFSNSRSEMNVSTLELGDSALYLCASSLGRGQETQYFGPGTRLLVL.

The chain has TRBV29-1 and TRBJ1-1, with 8 positions matching TRBD1. CDR1 SQVTM and CDR2 ANQGSEA come from the germline V gene. Trimming removed 6 bases from V and 3 bases from J; junction bases left unmatched: 9. This CDR3 region has 14 residues. CDR3 DNA: TGCAGCGTCCCACCCCCAGGGGGCTACACTGAAGCTTTCTTT. The encoded protein is CSVPPPGGYTEAFF.

In this sample, this clone turned up a few times. This sequence joins TRBV6-1 and TRBJ1-1; no clear D gene. This CDR3 spans 13 amino acids. CDR1 and CDR2 (germline): MNHNS, SASEGT. Deletions cut 8 bases from V and 0 bases from J, with 10 bases between. CDR3 loop: CASGLQLNTEAFF. CDR3 nucleotides: TGTGCCAGCGGACTACAGTTGAACACTGAAGCTTTCTTT.

The chain employs TRBV5-1 and TRBJ2-7; 12 bases match TRBD2. The CDR3 is 17 residues long. Germline V lookup: CDR1 SGHRS, CDR2 YFSETQ. V lost 2 bases and J lost 2; bases outside the gene matches: 8. The CDR3 DNA is TGCGCCAGCAGCTTACGGACTAGCGGGACGGAGGCCTACGAGCAGTACTTC. It specifies CASSLRTSGTEAYEQYF.

The gene calls are TRBV4-1 and TRBJ2-7, with D tentatively TRBD2 (6 bases). The V end lost 1 base, the J end lost 2 bases, and 9 bases lay between the germline ends. From germline, CDR1 is MGHRA and CDR2 YSYEKL. The CDR3 runs to 14 residues. In DNA, the CDR3 is TGCGCCAGCAGCCAAGGACTAGTTGCCTACGAGCAGTACTTC. It translates to CASSQGLVAYEQYF.

The CDR3 protein is CASTGTGTDTQYF. Here the CDR3 DNA reads TGTGCCAGTACGGGGACAGGGACAGATACGCAGTATTTT. V gene TRBV19 combines with J gene TRBJ2-3; 9 bases fit TRBD1. CDR1 LNHDA and CDR2 SQIVND come from the germline V gene (reference sequence). J was trimmed by 3 bases and V by 7 bases; bases with no gene match: 2. CDR3 size: 13 residues.

This clone was seen a single time. This sequence joins TRBV2 and TRBJ2-7; TRBD1 matches 7 bases. CDR1 is SNHLY and CDR2 is FYNNEI in the germline V gene. The CDR3 contains 11 residues. V trimming: 10 bases; J trimming: 4 bases; junction bases outside the gene matches: 4. The CDR3 here is CATFRGYEQYF. The CDR3 nucleotides are TGTGCCACATTCAGGGGGTACGAGCAGTACTTC. The full variable domain, completed using reference TRBV2 and TRBJ2-7, is EPEVTQTPSHQVTQMGQEVILRCVPISNHLYFYWYRQILGQKVEFLVSFYNNEISEKSEIFDDQFSVERPDGSNFTLKIRSTKLEDSAMYFCATFRGYEQYFGPGTRLTVT.

The V gene is TRBV19, the J gene TRBJ1-4; no clear D. In germline, CDR1 is LNHDA, CDR2 SQIVND (reference sequence). This CDR3 region has 14 residues. The ends were cut back, 3 bases at V and 2 bases at J, with 7 bases in the middle. The CDR3 loop reads CASSIDLTNEKLFF. The DNA for the CDR3 is TGTGCCAGTAGTATCGACTTGACTAATGAAAAACTGTTTTTT.